These T cell receptor beta chains were read from a single sample in a study of T cell responses to AZD1222 COVID-19 vaccine. Only in-frame clones appear in the TCRdb table, and some are missing; sequencing was by immunoSEQ multiplex PCR. The data contain approximately 150,000 clones, about 86% of them singletons. This material consisted of peripheral blood, taken 28 days after the second AZD1222 dose. The receptors derive from an adult who received the AZD1222 COVID-19 vaccine. Both conserved end residues are part of each CDR3. The D gene is left open where the match is weak. Only part of the rows carry a size: once, few, many, or a class if the clone is expanded.

d_gene	abundance	v_gene	j_gene	CDR3nt	CDR3aa
.	.	TRBV7-9	TRBJ1-2	TGTGCCAGCAGGCCCGATGGGGGGGCAAGCTATGGCTACACCTTC	CASRPDGGASYGYTF
.	.	TRBV25-1	TRBJ2-7	TGTGCCAGCAGTGAAGGTATGGGCGCGAGTGAGCAGTACTTC	CASSEGMGASEQYF
TRBD2	few	TRBV2	TRBJ2-2	TGTGCCAGCAGGACCTTAGCGGGGGGGTCCGGGGAGCTGTTTTTT	CASRTLAGGSGELFF
.	.	TRBV21-1	TRBJ2-5	TGTGCCAGCAGCCTGGGACAGGGTCGGAACAAGACCCAGTACTTC	CASSLGQGRNKTQYF
.	.	TRBV20-1	TRBJ1-1	TGCAGTGCTAGTGAAGACAGTTACACTGAAGCTTTCTTT	CSASEDSYTEAFF
TRBD1	.	TRBV2	TRBJ1-5	TGTGCCAGCAGGGCCCGACAGGGTGGCAATCAGCCCCAGCATTTT	CASRARQGGNQPQHF
.	.	TRBV10-2	TRBJ1-1	TGCGCCAGCGGGTCCCAGGGTGGCACTGAAGCTTTCTTT	CASGSQGGTEAFF
.	.	TRBV3-1/TRBV3-2	TRBJ1-1	TGTGCCAGCAGCCAAGATCGTATCGAAGCTTTCTTT	CASSQDRIEAFF
.	.	TRBV21-1	TRBJ2-2	TGTGCCAGCAGCGCACACGCAAGGACTTCCGGGGAGCTGTTTTTT	CASSAHARTSGELFF
.	once	TRBV3-1/TRBV3-2	TRBJ1-1	TGTGCCAGCAGGGTGTCGGACATAAACACTGAAGCTTTCTTT	CASRVSDINTEAFF
TRBD1	.	TRBV4-2	TRBJ2-7	TGTGCCAGCAGCCAAAGTGAAGGACAGGGGGCCTACGAGCAGTACTTC	CASSQSEGQGAYEQYF
.	.	TRBV24-1	TRBJ1-3	TGTGCCACCAGTGCCGGGAGTGCCTCGGCAAACACCATATATTTT	CATSAGSASANTIYF
TRBD1	.	TRBV29-1	TRBJ1-4	TGCAGCGTTGATTTGGGTCGGGACAGTAATGAAAAACTGTTTTTT	CSVDLGRDSNEKLFF
TRBD1	.	TRBV18	TRBJ2-7	TGTGCCAGCTCACCGGGACAGGGGGCCTACGAGCAGTACTTC	CASSPGQGAYEQYF
.	.	TRBV21-1	TRBJ2-7	TGTGCCAGCAGCAAAGCGCTTTCAGGACTAGCGGCAATCCTTTCTGAGCAGTACTTC	CASSKALSGLAAILSEQYF
.	.	TRBV28	TRBJ1-5	TGTGCCAGCAGTCCCCGACAGAGCGTTCAGCCCCAGCATTTT	CASSPRQSVQPQHF
TRBD2	.	TRBV28	TRBJ2-1	TGTGCCAGCAGCCCCGCGGGGGGCTACTACAATGAGCAGTTCTTC	CASSPAGGYYNEQFF
.	.	TRBV27	TRBJ1-6	TGTGCCAGCAGTTTAGAGGTGGGGGTAAATTCACCCCTCCACTTT	CASSLEVGVNSPLHF
.	.	TRBV25-1	TRBJ1-2	TGTGCCAGCAGTGAAACCCGGACCCTGCACTATGGCTACACCTTC	CASSETRTLHYGYTF
TRBD2	once	TRBV7-6	TRBJ2-2	TGTGCCAGCAGCTTAGAGGGGACTAGCGGGATCGGGGAGCTGTTTTTT	CASSLEGTSGIGELFF
.	.	TRBV19	TRBJ1-5	TGTGCCAGTAGTATCGACGGCTACAATCAGCCCCAGCATTTT	CASSIDGYNQPQHF
.	.	TRBV30	TRBJ1-5	TGTGCCTGGTCACCTTCTGGGGGGCAGCCCCAGCATTTT	CAWSPSGGQPQHF
.	.	TRBV24-1	TRBJ1-5	TGTGCCGCTGCAGGGGAAACGGGGCCCCAGCATTTT	CAAAGETGPQHF
.	.	TRBV5-4	TRBJ1-2	TGTGCCAGCAGCTTGGATGCAGGGGGCTACACCTTC	CASSLDAGGYTF
.	.	TRBV2	TRBJ2-2	TGTGCCAGCAGTGGGACAGAGAACACCGGGGAGCTGTTTTTT	CASSGTENTGELFF